What follows are 22 T cell receptor beta chains derived from one specimen sequenced in a study of early T cells in non-severe SARS-CoV-2 infection. TCRdb called the 5' RACE reads again in MiXCR, with one record for every CDR3 protein. The table records 97,000 or so distinct CDR3 sequences, around 10% of them present only once. The material sequenced was whole blood, taken at baseline. These receptor sequences come from an adult who was a healthcare worker with PCR-confirmed SARS-CoV-2 infection or an uninfected control (not recorded which).

This clonotype was detected a few times. This chain uses TRBV24-1 with TRBJ2-3; TRBD2 matches at 13 bases. Germline V CDR1 and CDR2: KGHDR, SFDVKD. V gave up 3 bases and J gave up 7 bases; unmatched junction bases: 6. The CDR3 spans 16 residues. For the CDR3, the DNA is TGTGCCACCAGTGATAAACTAGCGGGGGGGCCTTATACGCAGTATTTT. It specifies CATSDKLAGGPYTQYF.

Only a few counts were recorded for this clonotype. This CDR3 is missing its conserved last phenylalanine or tryptophan, likely due to a read error. The chain joins TRBV20-1 to TRBJ2-1; no clear D. Germline-derived CDR1 and CDR2 are DFQATT and SNEGSKA (reference sequence). This CDR3 has 13 amino acids. The V gene lost 6 bases and the J gene lost 0 bases, with 9 bases spanning the gap. The CDR3 sequence: CSAPIVSYNEQFV. CDR3 DNA sequence: TGCAGTGCCCCAATTGTCTCCTACAATGAGCAGTTCGTC.

A remark on this clonotype: This sequence may be a read error, since a much larger clone differs from it by one base. The chain has TRBV4-2 and TRBJ2-3; no firm D call. V was clipped by 1 base and J by 3 bases, with 11 bases between them. From germline, CDR1 is LGHNA and CDR2 YNFKEQ. The CDR3 runs to 15 residues. The CDR3 is CASSQGGDATDTQYF. The DNA for the CDR3 is TGTGCCAGCAGCCAAGGAGGAGACGCAACAGATACGCAGTATTTT.

This clonotype showed up many times. This rearrangement joins TRBV30 to TRBJ2-2, with 9 nucleotides matching TRBD2. The CDR3 is 16 amino acids. Germline V lookup: CDR1 GTSNPN, CDR2 SVGIG (reference sequence). After removal of 2 bases from V and 6 bases from J, the junction contained 10 bases not matched to a gene. In DNA, the CDR3 is TGTGCCTGGAGTTCCCCCGGGACTAGCTTGTCCGGGGAGCTGTTTTTT. Its protein product is CAWSSPGTSLSGELFF.

V and J are TRBV11-1 and TRBJ2-5; D is perhaps TRBD2 (5 bases). The germline V gene has CDR1 SGHAT and CDR2 FQDESV (reference sequence). V lost 5 bases and J lost 1, with 14 bases in between. CDR3 length equals 15 residues. This chain's CDR3 is CASSKREGVQETQYF. The CDR3 DNA sequence: TGTGCCAGCAGCAAACGTGAGGGAGTCCAAGAGACCCAGTACTTC.

This clonotype has a handful of counts. The chain recombines TRBV5-6 with TRBJ1-6; D is ambiguous. V shed 3 bases and J shed 10 bases, with 20 bases lying between them. This CDR3 has 16 amino acids. Germline CDR1 is SGHDT and CDR2 is YYEEEE. The DNA for the CDR3 is TGTGCCAGCAGCTATGGGAGACCCATGGGAGGGTCACCCCTCCACTTT. Its protein is CASSYGRPMGGSPLHF. The full variable domain, its missing parts supplied by reference TRBV5-6 and TRBJ1-6, is DAGVTQSPTHLIKTRGQQVTLRCSPKSGHDTVSWYQQALGQGPQFIFQYYEEEERQRGNFPDRFSGHQFPNYSSELNVNALLLGDSALYLCASSYGRPMGGSPLHFGNGTRLTVT.

This clonotype was counted many times. The chain has TRBV7-3 and TRBJ2-2; 7 nucleotides agree with TRBD1. This CDR3 is 14 amino acids long. Germline-derived CDR1 and CDR2 are SGHTA and FQGTGA. The junction had 5 bases not matched to a gene; V was cut back by 8 bases and J by 2 bases. The CDR3 coding sequence is TGTGCCAGCGCTCAGGGGGTAAACACCGGGGAGCTGTTTTTT. Translation: CASAQGVNTGELFF.

This clonotype was counted ten times or more. The CDR3 sequence is CASSFTGDTEAFF. CDR3 in DNA: TGTGCCAGCAGTTTCACAGGGGACACTGAAGCTTTCTTT. The gene calls are TRBV27 and TRBJ1-1, with 7 nucleotides matching TRBD1. The junction had 1 base not matched to a gene; V was cut back by 3 bases and J by 3 bases. Germline V gene data show CDR1 as MNHEY and CDR2 as SMNVEV (reference sequence). The length of the CDR3 is 13 residues.

The sample holds a few counts of this clonotype. This sequence joins TRBV27 and TRBJ2-1; TRBD2 matches at 7 bases. CDR1 and CDR2 (germline): MNHEY, SMNVEV (reference sequence). The CDR3 is 14 residues long. With V trimmed by 6 bases and J by 3 bases, 5 bases remained unmatched. The CDR3 protein is CASRRAGFYNEQFF. As DNA, the CDR3 is TGTGCCAGCAGAAGAGCGGGGTTCTACAATGAGCAGTTCTTC.

This clonotype was recorded a few times. V gene TRBV5-6 combines with J gene TRBJ1-3; D uncertain. Germline loops: CDR1 SGHDT, CDR2 YYEEEE. V dropped 0 bases and J dropped 1 base, with 8 bases sitting between them. The CDR3 extends over 15 amino acids. CDR3 in amino acids: CASSLASPSGNTIYF. For the CDR3, the DNA is TGTGCCAGCAGCTTGGCCTCACCATCTGGAAACACCATATATTTT.

The chain uses TRBV3-1 and TRBJ2-5; D might be TRBD1 or TRBD2, each matching 6 bases. From germline, CDR1 is LGHDT and CDR2 YNNKEL (reference sequence). V was shortened by 5 bases and J by 3 bases, with 13 bases between the two germline ends. The CDR3 has 14 amino acids. DNA for the CDR3: TGTGCCAGCAGCGGACCAAGGGGGGAAGAGACCCAGTACTTC. It codes for CASSGPRGEETQYF.

This clonotype was observed a handful of times. The V and J genes are TRBV5-5 and TRBJ2-1, with D hard to call. Trimming took off 0 bases at V and 7 bases at J, with 8 bases between the two ends. Looked up from germline, CDR1 is SGHKS and CDR2 is YYEKEE (reference sequence). The CDR3 is made up of 13 amino acids. The CDR3 spells CASSLAPANEQFF. The CDR3 DNA follows: TGTGCCAGCAGCTTGGCCCCAGCAAATGAGCAGTTCTTC.

This clonotype appeared many times. CDR3 region: CASSATGGAQETQYF. The CDR3 DNA reads as TGTGCCAGCAGTGCGACCGGGGGTGCGCAAGAGACCCAGTACTTC. The chain joins TRBV2 to TRBJ2-5; D might be TRBD2 (6 bases). The CDR3 is made up of 15 amino acids. Trimming took 4 bases from V and 2 from J, leaving 14 bases between them. Germline values: CDR1 SNHLY, CDR2 FYNNEI.

This clonotype was found a few times. The CDR3 here is CASSSGGLGNTIYF. As DNA, the CDR3 is TGTGCCAGCAGCTCAGGGGGGCTGGGAAACACCATATATTTT. The V gene is TRBV28, the J gene TRBJ1-3, with TRBD1 matching 7 bases. This CDR3 contains 14 residues. The V gene end was trimmed by 6 bases and the J gene end by 4 bases; junction bases not matched to a gene: 6. Looked up from germline, CDR1 is MDHEN and CDR2 is SYDVKM. Full variable domain (outside the CDR3, taken from reference TRBV28 and TRBJ1-3): DVKVTQSSRYLVKRTGEKVFLECVQDMDHENMFWYRQDPGLGLRLIYFSYDVKMKEKGDIPEGYSVSREKKERFSLILESASTNQTSMYLCASSSGGLGNTIYFGEGSWLTVV.

The chain combines TRBV3-1 with TRBJ2-1, with TRBD2 matching over 11 bases. This CDR3 is 15 amino acids long. Germline V CDR1 and CDR2: LGHDT, YNNKEL (reference sequence). Trimming removed 6 bases from V and 3 bases from J; junction bases left unmatched: 4. Written as DNA, the CDR3 is TGTGCCAGCAGTTTAGCGGGAGGGCTCTACAATGAGCAGTTCTTC. It specifies CASSLAGGLYNEQFF.

The chain uses TRBV20-1 and TRBJ2-3; D possibly corresponds to TRBD2 (5 bases). V lost 2 bases to trimming and J lost 6 bases, with 12 bases between them. Per germline, CDR1 DFQATT and CDR2 SNEGSKA (reference sequence). The CDR3 spans 13 residues. CDR3 sequence reads: CSARFPGGDTQYF. CDR3 in DNA: TGCAGTGCTAGATTCCCGGGCGGGGATACGCAGTATTTT.

The chain carries TRBV9 and TRBJ2-3; D is undetermined. Germline V CDR1 and CDR2: SGDLS, YYNGEE. V was pared by 0 bases and J by 0 bases, with 2 bases between. The CDR3 covers 13 residues. CDR3 amino acids: CASSVESTDTQYF. The CDR3 DNA sequence: TGTGCCAGCAGCGTAGAGAGCACAGATACGCAGTATTTT.

This clonotype was counted a few times. The chain joins TRBV5-1 to TRBJ2-6; 10 bases map to TRBD1. V gave up 7 bases and J gave up 2 bases; unmatched junction bases: 6. Germline CDR1 SGHRS, CDR2 YFSETQ. The CDR3 covers 16 residues. Here the CDR3 DNA reads TGCGCCAGCCGTGACAGGGGGCTGGCTGGGGCCAACGTCCTGACTTTC. Its translation: CASRDRGLAGANVLTF.

In its sample, this clonotype was seen a few times. The V gene is TRBV27, the J gene TRBJ1-1, with a possible D match to TRBD1 (5 bases). Germline CDR1 MNHEY, CDR2 SMNVEV (reference sequence). V shed 5 bases and J shed 4 bases, with 11 bases lying between them. The CDR3 length is 13 residues. CDR3 sequence reads: CASSIWRGTEAFF. CDR3 DNA sequence: TGTGCCAGCAGTATTTGGAGGGGCACTGAAGCTTTCTTT.

J is TRBJ1-6 and V is TRBV20-1; the match to TRBD1 covers 9 bases. The V gene's germline CDR1 is DFQATT and CDR2 SNEGSKA (reference sequence). This CDR3 spans 14 amino acids. V trimming: 2 bases; J trimming: 10 bases; junction bases outside the gene matches: 6. The CDR3 is CSARSGTGRSPLHF. The CDR3 DNA is TGCAGTGCTAGATCCGGGACAGGGCGGTCACCCCTCCACTTT.

In its sample, this clonotype was seen a few times. This chain uses TRBV29-1 with TRBJ2-7, with TRBD1 matching over 10 bases. Germline trimming cut 7 bases from V and 4 bases from J; bases unmatched to any gene: 4. This CDR3 has 12 residues. CDR1 SQVTM and CDR2 ANQGSEA come from the germline V gene. CDR3 loop: CSAGTGDYEQYF. CDR3 nucleotide sequence: TGCAGCGCCGGGACAGGGGATTACGAGCAGTACTTC.

This clonotype has a handful of counts. The chain combines TRBV29-1 with TRBJ2-2; TRBD1 aligns across 7 bases. CDR3 length: 15 amino acids. The germline V gene has CDR1 SQVTM and CDR2 ANQGSEA. The V and J ends lost 8 bases and 3 bases, in that order; junction bases with no gene match: 12. CDR3 DNA: TGCAGCATCATCACAGGGGTTCTTGACACCGGGGAGCTGTTTTTT. The encoded protein is CSIITGVLDTGELFF.